This T cell receptor (beta chain) comes out of a study of cytomegalovirus exposure and HLA in healthy donors. PCR involved 60 Vbeta and 13 Jbeta primers. The assay was immunoSEQ multiplex PCR, and TCRdb's table has in-frame clones only and misses some. The sample has around 200,000 clones, about 80% seen once. Sequencing used PBMCs. The clonotype was recovered from a man aged 40-49 years in good health and CMV-seronegative.

This CDR3 is CASSPPGLAGVYNEQFF. CDR3 nucleotides: TGTGCCAGCAGCCCCCCGGGACTAGCGGGAGTGTACAATGAGCAGTTCTTC. V gene TRBV7-9 combines with J gene TRBJ2-1, with 14 nucleotides matching TRBD2. CDR3 length equals 17 residues. CDR1 is SEHNR and CDR2 is FQNEAQ in the germline V gene (reference sequence). The trim removed 5 bases at V and 4 bases at J, leaving 7 bases unmatched.